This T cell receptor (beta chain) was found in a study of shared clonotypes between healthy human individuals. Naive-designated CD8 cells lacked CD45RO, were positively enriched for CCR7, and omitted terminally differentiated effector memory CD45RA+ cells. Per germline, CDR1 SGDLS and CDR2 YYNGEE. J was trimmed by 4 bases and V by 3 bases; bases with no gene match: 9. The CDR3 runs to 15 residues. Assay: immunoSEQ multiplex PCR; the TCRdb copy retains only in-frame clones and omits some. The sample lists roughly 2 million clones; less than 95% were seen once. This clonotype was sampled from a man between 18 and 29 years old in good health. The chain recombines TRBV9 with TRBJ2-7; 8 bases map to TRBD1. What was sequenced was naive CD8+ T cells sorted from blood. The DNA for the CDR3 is TGTGCCAGCAGCGCGGCAGGGGGCATGATGTACGAGCAGTACTTC. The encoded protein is CASSAAGGMMYEQYF.